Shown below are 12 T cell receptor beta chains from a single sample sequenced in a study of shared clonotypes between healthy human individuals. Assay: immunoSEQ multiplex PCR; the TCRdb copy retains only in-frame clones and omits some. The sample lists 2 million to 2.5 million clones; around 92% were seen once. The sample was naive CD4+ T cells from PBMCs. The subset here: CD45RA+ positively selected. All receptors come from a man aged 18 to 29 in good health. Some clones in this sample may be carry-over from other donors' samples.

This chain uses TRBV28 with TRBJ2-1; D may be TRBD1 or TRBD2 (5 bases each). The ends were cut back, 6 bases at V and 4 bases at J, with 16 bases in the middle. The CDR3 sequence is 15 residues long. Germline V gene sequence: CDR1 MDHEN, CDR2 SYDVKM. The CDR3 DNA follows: TGTGCCAGCAGCCCGGGGCGAGGGGCGTACAATGAGCAGTTCTTC. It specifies CASSPGRGAYNEQFF.

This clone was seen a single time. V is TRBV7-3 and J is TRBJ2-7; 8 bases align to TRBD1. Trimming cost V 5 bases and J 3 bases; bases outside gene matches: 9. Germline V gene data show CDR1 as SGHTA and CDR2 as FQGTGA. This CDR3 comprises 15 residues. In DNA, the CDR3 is TGTGCCAGCAGCGTCGCAGGGGGCTCCTTCTACGAGCAGTACTTC. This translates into CASSVAGGSFYEQYF.

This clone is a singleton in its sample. The CDR3 loop is CAGRTIAGMDEQFF. CDR3 in DNA: TGTGCCGGGAGAACGATAGCGGGAATGGATGAGCAGTTCTTC. V and J are TRBV7-9 and TRBJ2-1; 8 positions match TRBD2. J was trimmed by 8 bases and V by 11 bases; bases with no gene match: 14. CDR1 is SEHNR and CDR2 is FQNEAQ in the germline V gene (reference sequence). CDR3 size: 14 residues. The full variable domain, completed using reference TRBV7-9 and TRBJ2-1, is DTGVSQNPRHKITKRGQNVTFRCDPISEHNRLYWYRQTLGQGPEFLTYFQNEAQLEKSRLLSDRFSAERPKGSFSTLEIQRTEQGDSAMYLCAGRTIAGMDEQFFGPGTRLTVL.

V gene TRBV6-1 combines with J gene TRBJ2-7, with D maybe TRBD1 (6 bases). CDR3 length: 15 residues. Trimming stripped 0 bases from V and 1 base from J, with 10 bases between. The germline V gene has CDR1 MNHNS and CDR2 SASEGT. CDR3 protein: CASSEAPGTSYEQYF. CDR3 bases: TGTGCCAGCAGTGAAGCTCCAGGGACATCCTACGAGCAGTACTTC.

The CDR3 bases are TGTGCCAGCAGAACCGGGACAGGGTCCTATGGCTACACCTTC. Its protein is CASRTGTGSYGYTF. This chain links TRBV6-1 with TRBJ1-2; 9 nucleotides agree with TRBD1. The germline V gene encodes CDR1 MNHNS and CDR2 SASEGT. Trimming took 6 bases from V and 4 from J; bases not matched to a gene: 6. The CDR3 length is 14 residues.

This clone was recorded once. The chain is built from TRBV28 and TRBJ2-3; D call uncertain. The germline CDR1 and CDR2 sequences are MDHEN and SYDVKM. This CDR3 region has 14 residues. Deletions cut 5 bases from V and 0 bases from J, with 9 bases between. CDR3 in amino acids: CASSSRRSTDTQYF. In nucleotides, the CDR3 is TGTGCCAGCAGTAGTAGGCGAAGCACAGATACGCAGTATTTT.

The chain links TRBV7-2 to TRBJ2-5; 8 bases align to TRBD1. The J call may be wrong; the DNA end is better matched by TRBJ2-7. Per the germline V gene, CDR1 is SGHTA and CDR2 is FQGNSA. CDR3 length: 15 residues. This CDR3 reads CASRFRDRSSYEQYF. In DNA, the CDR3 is TGTGCCAGCAGATTTCGGGACAGGAGCTCCTACGAGCAGTACTTC.

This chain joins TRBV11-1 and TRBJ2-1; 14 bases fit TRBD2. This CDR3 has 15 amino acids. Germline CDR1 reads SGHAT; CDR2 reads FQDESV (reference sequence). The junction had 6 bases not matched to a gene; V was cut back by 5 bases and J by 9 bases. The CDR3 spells CASSRTSGGLSEQFF. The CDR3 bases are TGTGCCAGCAGCCGGACTAGCGGGGGGTTGAGTGAGCAGTTCTTC.

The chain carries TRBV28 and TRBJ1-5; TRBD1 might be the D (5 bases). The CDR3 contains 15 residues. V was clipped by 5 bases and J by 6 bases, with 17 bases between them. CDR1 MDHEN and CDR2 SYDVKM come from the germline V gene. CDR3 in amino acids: CASSRPAGQGQPQHF. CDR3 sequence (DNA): TGTGCCAGCAGTCGACCGGCAGGCCAGGGTCAGCCCCAGCATTTT.

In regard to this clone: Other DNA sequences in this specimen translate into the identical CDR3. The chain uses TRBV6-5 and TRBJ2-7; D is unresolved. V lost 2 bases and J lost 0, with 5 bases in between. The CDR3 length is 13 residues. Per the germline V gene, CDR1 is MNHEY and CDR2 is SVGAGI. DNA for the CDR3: TGTGCCAGCAGTTACGGCGCCTCCTACGAGCAGTACTTC. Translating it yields CASSYGASYEQYF.

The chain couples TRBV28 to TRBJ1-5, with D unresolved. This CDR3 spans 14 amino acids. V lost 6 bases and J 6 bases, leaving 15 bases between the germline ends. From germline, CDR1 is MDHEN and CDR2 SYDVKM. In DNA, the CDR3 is TGTGCCAGCAGCCCAGGCGGCACGACTCAGCCCCAGCATTTT. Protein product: CASSPGGTTQPQHF.

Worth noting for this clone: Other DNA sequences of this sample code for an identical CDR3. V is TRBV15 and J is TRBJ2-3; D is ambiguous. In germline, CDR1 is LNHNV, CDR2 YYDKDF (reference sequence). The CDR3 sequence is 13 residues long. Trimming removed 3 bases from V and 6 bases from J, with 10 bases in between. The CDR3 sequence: CATSRDGPDTQYF. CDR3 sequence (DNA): TGTGCCACCAGCAGGGACGGCCCCGATACGCAGTATTTT.